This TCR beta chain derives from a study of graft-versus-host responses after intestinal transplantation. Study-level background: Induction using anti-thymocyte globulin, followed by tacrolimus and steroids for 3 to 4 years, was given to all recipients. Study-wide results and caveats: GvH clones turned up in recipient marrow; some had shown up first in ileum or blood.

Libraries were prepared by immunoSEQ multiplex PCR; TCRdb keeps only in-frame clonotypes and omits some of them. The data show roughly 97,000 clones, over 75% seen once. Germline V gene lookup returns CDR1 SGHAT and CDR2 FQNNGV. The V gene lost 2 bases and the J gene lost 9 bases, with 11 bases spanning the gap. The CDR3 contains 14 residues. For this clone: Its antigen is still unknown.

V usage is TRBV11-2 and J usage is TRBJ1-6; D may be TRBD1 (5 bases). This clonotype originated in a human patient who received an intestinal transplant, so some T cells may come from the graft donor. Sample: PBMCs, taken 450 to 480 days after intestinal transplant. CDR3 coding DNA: TGTGCCAGCAGCTTAAATCAGGGCGGTTCACCCCTCCACTTT. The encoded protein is CASSLNQGGSPLHF.